One and the same sample provided the 19 T cell receptor beta chains below, sequenced in a study of T cells in Graves' hyperthyroidism and ophthalmopathy (dated by TCRdb to between 2019 and 2020). Libraries were made using multiplex PCR. The sample was run on an Illumina HiSeq 2000. The TCR beta CDR3 regions were amplified from RNA transcripts. For the first round of RT-PCR on the TCR CDR3, the HTBI primer set was used together with the Qiagen OneStep RT-PCR kit. In-frame beta chains were kept once TCRdb had trimmed the public reads at Q25 with fastp and called clones with MiXCR. Here each entry gathers all rows of one CDR3 protein and keeps the most common genes and DNA. The sample table holds about 840,000 distinct CDR3 sequences, of which 35% to 40% were seen once. Jointly, the top ten make up 7% to 10% of the sample. The sample consisted of blood. These receptors all come from a young man with Graves' hyperthyroidism.

This clonotype was recorded many times. The genes are TRBV9 and TRBJ1-2; TRBD1 might be the D (6 bases). Germline V gives CDR1 SGDLS, CDR2 YYNGEE. V was trimmed by 3 bases and J by 3 bases, leaving 15 bases between them. The CDR3 is made up of 15 amino acids. The CDR3 region is CASSANRVWDYGYTF. The CDR3 nucleotides are TGTGCCAGCAGCGCCAACAGGGTCTGGGACTATGGCTACACCTTC. The full variable domain, completed using reference TRBV9 and TRBJ1-2, is DSGVTQTPKHLITATGQRVTLRCSPRSGDLSVYWYQQSLDQGLQFLIQYYNGEERAKGNILERFSAQQFPDLHSELNLSSLELGDSALYFCASSANRVWDYGYTFGSGTRLTVV.

This clonotype was seen a few times. The V call is TRBV6-4, the J call TRBJ2-3, with D possibly TRBD1 on 5 matching bases. Trimming left V 8 bases short and J 0 bases short, with 15 bases between. The CDR3 contains 15 residues. Germline assignment: CDR1 MRHNA and CDR2 SNTAGT. The CDR3, as DNA: TGTGCCAGCGGAGAAGGGGCCGCTAGCACAGATACGCAGTATTTT. It is translated as CASGEGAASTDTQYF.

The rearrangement uses TRBV10-3 and TRBJ2-2; D is perhaps TRBD1 (6 bases). V lost 8 bases to trimming and J lost 8 bases, with 12 bases between them. The CDR3 contains 12 residues. Germline CDR1 ENHRY, CDR2 SYGVKD. CDR3 nucleotide sequence: TGTGCCATCGGCTCAGGGACAGGGGAGCTGTTTTTT. Its protein is CAIGSGTGELFF.

This clonotype has only one observation. A much larger clone sits a single nucleotide away, making a read error possible. The chain couples TRBV19 to TRBJ1-2; D remains unclear. The V gene's germline CDR1 is LNHDA and CDR2 SQIVND (reference sequence). This CDR3 is built from 14 residues. Written as DNA, the CDR3 is TGTGCCAGTATCATGGAGGCCGGAAACTATGGCTACATCTTC. Its translation: CASIMEAGNYGYIF.

The V call is TRBV20-1, the J call TRBJ2-7; D gene ambiguous. CDR3 length: 12 amino acids. CDR1 is DFQATT and CDR2 is SNEGSKA in the germline V gene (reference sequence). Trimming took 6 bases from V and 5 from J, leaving 14 bases between them. The CDR3 DNA is TGCAGTGCAAGACGGACGGAGAACGAGCAGTACTTC. Translation: CSARRTENEQYF.

This chain links TRBV7-9 with TRBJ1-1; TRBD1 is a possible D gene (5 bases). This CDR3 contains 20 residues. CDR1 and CDR2 from the germline V gene are SEHNR and FQNEAQ (reference sequence). V lost 1 base, J lost 5 bases, and 29 bases lay in between. In nucleotides, the CDR3 is TGTGCCAGCAGCTTAGTACCGCGACTCAGGGCGATGAGAGAAGGTACTGAAGCTTTCTTT. It encodes CASSLVPRLRAMREGTEAFF.

The gene calls are TRBV10-3 and TRBJ1-4; possible D gene TRBD1, 6 bases. From germline, CDR1 is ENHRY and CDR2 SYGVKD. The CDR3 runs to 13 residues. The V end lost 10 bases, the J end lost 7 bases, and 16 bases lay between the germline ends. The CDR3 loop reads CATPKGGREKLFF. CDR3 sequence (DNA): TGTGCCACCCCCAAGGGGGGCCGTGAAAAACTGTTTTTT.

CDR3 region: CSHQTGQDTEAFF. CDR3 nucleotide sequence: TGCAGCCACCAGACAGGACAGGACACTGAAGCTTTCTTT. The V gene is TRBV29-1, the J gene TRBJ1-1, with 7 bases identical to TRBD1. From germline, CDR1 is SQVTM and CDR2 ANQGSEA. The CDR3 has 13 amino acids. With V trimmed by 8 bases and J by 3 bases, 9 bases remained unmatched.

The sample holds many counts of this clonotype. The chain is built from TRBV10-3 and TRBJ1-3; a possible D gene is TRBD1 (6 bases). V lost 6 bases to trimming and J lost 8 bases, with 17 bases between them. CDR3 length: 14 amino acids. Looked up from germline, CDR1 is ENHRY and CDR2 is SYGVKD. The CDR3 coding sequence is TGTGCCATCAGGGGGACAAGCACCGGGGACACCATATATTTT. The encoded protein is CAIRGTSTGDTIYF.

As for this clonotype: It may be a read error: a sequence one base away is much more abundant. The rearrangement uses TRBV2 and TRBJ1-5; TRBD1 matches at 8 bases. Per the germline V gene, CDR1 is SNHLY and CDR2 is FYNNEI. The CDR3 consists of 17 residues. The CDR3 DNA reads as TGTGCCAGCGGACAGGGAGGTCGCCTATCGAGCAATCACCCCCAGCATTTT. Its translation: CASGQGGRLSSNHPQHF.

The CDR3 DNA sequence: TGTGCCACCAGCCTTAAGACAGGGTACAATCAGCCCCAGCATTTT. This codes for CATSLKTGYNQPQHF. This chain links TRBV15 with TRBJ1-5; 7 nucleotides match TRBD1. The CDR3 spans 15 residues. The germline gives CDR1 LNHNV, CDR2 YYDKDF (reference sequence). Trimming removed 5 bases from V and 3 bases from J; junction bases left unmatched: 7.

This clonotype was seen ten or more times. J is TRBJ1-2 and V is TRBV29-1; a possible D gene is TRBD1 (5 bases). This CDR3 has 14 amino acids. In germline, CDR1 is SQVTM, CDR2 ANQGSEA. The V and J ends lost 4 bases and 4 bases respectively, with 16 bases between them. The DNA of the CDR3 is TGCAGCGTTGCTAGGGACTTCATCGGCTATGGCTACACCTTC. As protein: CSVARDFIGYGYTF.

This clonotype was counted only a few times. This CDR3 is CASSPHRGDYEQYF. CDR3 sequence (DNA): TGTGCCAGCAGCCCGCACAGGGGCGACTACGAGCAGTACTTC. V gene TRBV11-1 combines with J gene TRBJ2-7; 7 bases are shared with TRBD1. The CDR3 loop spans 14 amino acids. The germline V gene encodes CDR1 SGHAT and CDR2 FQDESV (reference sequence). Unmatched junction bases numbered 7, after V lost 5 bases and J lost 3 bases.

The table lists this clonotype with many counts. The chain links TRBV2 to TRBJ1-4; 7 positions match TRBD1. V dropped 6 bases and J dropped 5; count of bases not matched to a gene: 6. Germline CDR1 SNHLY, CDR2 FYNNEI. CDR3 length: 14 residues. The CDR3 bases are TGTGCCAGCAGAGCCGGGACAGCAAATGAAAAACTGTTTTTT. Amino acids: CASRAGTANEKLFF.

This clonotype was seen at least ten times. J is TRBJ1-6 and V is TRBV7-8, with a weak D call TRBD1 (5 bases). Trimming took off 1 base at V and 14 bases at J, with 15 bases between the two ends. Per germline, CDR1 SGHVS and CDR2 FQNEAQ. The CDR3 has 14 residues. CDR3 residues: CASSLEGPRRSLHF. The CDR3 coding sequence is TGTGCCAGCAGCTTAGAGGGGCCACGGAGGTCCCTCCACTTT.

The V call is TRBV5-5, the J call TRBJ2-7; perhaps TRBD1 as D (5 bases). Germline V gene sequence: CDR1 SGHKS, CDR2 YYEKEE (reference sequence). With 9 bases removed from V and 3 bases from J, the gap between germline ends came to 19 bases. The CDR3 consists of 14 residues. In DNA, the CDR3 is TGTGCCATCACCGTCGAAGGGGCCGTCTACGAGCAGTACTTC. Amino acids: CAITVEGAVYEQYF.

At least ten counts were recorded for this clonotype. This chain joins TRBV5-1 and TRBJ1-2; a weak D match, TRBD1 (5 bases). The V and J ends lost 7 bases and 4 bases respectively, with 14 bases between them. The CDR3 has 13 amino acids. Germline-derived CDR1 and CDR2 are SGHRS and YFSETQ. CDR3 DNA: TGCGCCAGCGGCCGGGACGGGATCTATGGCTACACCTTC. Protein: CASGRDGIYGYTF.

This clonotype showed up many times. This chain links TRBV7-6 with TRBJ1-1, with D hard to call. This CDR3 comprises 14 residues. The V end lost 1 base, the J end lost 4 bases, and 10 bases lay between the germline ends. CDR1 and CDR2 (germline): SGHVS, FNYEAQ. This CDR3 is CASSLGTPPTEAFF. In DNA, the CDR3 is TGTGCCAGCAGCTTAGGAACCCCCCCCACTGAAGCTTTCTTT. The variable domain in full, completed from reference TRBV7-6 and TRBJ1-1, reads GAGVSQSPRYKVTKRGQDVALRCDPISGHVSLYWYRQALGQGPEFLTYFNYEAQQDKSGLPNDRFSAERPEGSISTLTIQRTEQRDSAMYRCASSLGTPPTEAFFGQGTRLTVV.

V gene TRBV2 combines with J gene TRBJ1-6; D may be TRBD1 (6 bases). The CDR3 runs 15 residues. V lost 2 bases to trimming and J lost 7 bases, with 12 bases between them. Germline V gene sequence: CDR1 SNHLY, CDR2 FYNNEI. As DNA, the CDR3 is TGTGCCAGCAGTGAATTGGGCAGGGGAAATTCACCCCTCCACTTT. Translating it yields CASSELGRGNSPLHF.